These 19 T cell receptor beta chains were all obtained from the same sample, sequenced in a study of identical twins. TCRdb re-called the 5' RACE reads through MiXCR, storing one row per CDR3 protein. Of 200,000 to 250,000 distinct CDR3 sequences listed, 6.5% were seen once; the top ten hold roughly 15%. These data were also reused for a study on T cells expressing NK-cell markers.

Sequencing used CD8+ T cells sorted from blood. The origin of the receptors is a woman aged 18-30 years in good health.

The V call is TRBV7-2, the J call TRBJ2-4; TRBD1 might be the D (5 bases). Germline CDR1 reads SGHTA; CDR2 reads FQGNSA. V lost 5 bases and J lost 5, with 10 bases in between. The CDR3 is 13 residues long. Here the CDR3 reads CASSLETENIQYF. The CDR3 DNA sequence: TGTGCCAGCAGCCTAGAGACAGAAAACATTCAGTACTTC.

This clonotype was picked up many times. The chain couples TRBV27 to TRBJ2-1, with D unclear. The CDR3 is 12 amino acids. From germline, CDR1 is MNHEY and CDR2 SMNVEV (reference sequence). Trimming shortened V by 5 bases and J by 8 bases, and 10 bases separated the two germline ends. CDR3 loop: CASSQGSDEQFF. CDR3 DNA sequence: TGTGCCAGCAGTCAAGGGTCCGATGAGCAGTTCTTC.

In its sample, this clonotype was seen many times. The V gene is TRBV13, the J gene TRBJ2-5; D is possibly TRBD1 (5 bases). This CDR3 is 13 amino acids long. Germline loops: CDR1 PRHDT, CDR2 FYEKMQ (reference sequence). Between the trimmed V and J ends, which lost 1 base and 6 bases, there was a span of 9 bases. The CDR3 coding sequence is TGTGCCAGCAGCTTAGAGGGGTCACAGACCCAGTACTTC. Translated: CASSLEGSQTQYF.

This clonotype was observed a few times. The chain links TRBV11-1 to TRBJ2-2, with 16 bases fitting TRBD2. This CDR3 is 20 amino acids long. CDR1 and CDR2 (germline): SGHAT, FQDESV (reference sequence). V lost 5 bases, J lost 5 bases, and 14 bases stayed unmatched. CDR3 sequence reads: CASSDQPGLAGGPRTGELFF. The CDR3 region has the DNA TGTGCCAGCAGCGACCAACCGGGACTAGCGGGAGGGCCTAGGACCGGGGAGCTGTTTTTT.

The rearrangement uses TRBV10-3 and TRBJ2-1, with 9 bases that match TRBD2. With 2 bases clipped from V and 6 bases from J, the junction kept 14 bases outside the gene matches. The CDR3 runs 18 residues. CDR1 and CDR2 (germline): ENHRY, SYGVKD. CDR3 sequence: CAISETSLTSGWGNEQFF. The CDR3 nucleotides read TGTGCCATCAGTGAGACCAGCCTAACTAGCGGGTGGGGCAATGAGCAGTTCTTC.

This sequence joins TRBV4-1 and TRBJ2-1, with 7 bases lining up with TRBD1. V lost 0 bases, J lost 10 bases, and 3 bases stayed unmatched. The V gene's germline CDR1 is MGHRA and CDR2 YSYEKL. The CDR3 spans 13 residues. CDR3 nucleotides: TGCGCCAGCAGCCAAGATCAGGGGGAAGAGCAGTTCTTC. Its protein is CASSQDQGEEQFF.

This chain links TRBV9 with TRBJ2-5; D might be TRBD1 (5 bases). V dropped 5 bases and J dropped 5 bases, with 13 bases sitting between them. The germline CDR1 and CDR2 sequences are SGDLS and YYNGEE. The CDR3 consists of 13 residues. In nucleotides, the CDR3 is TGTGCCAGCAGTGGACACTTTACGGAGACCCAGTACTTC. It encodes CASSGHFTETQYF. Supplemented by reference TRBV9 and TRBJ2-5, the full variable domain reads DSGVTQTPKHLITATGQRVTLRCSPRSGDLSVYWYQQSLDQGLQFLIQYYNGEERAKGNILERFSAQQFPDLHSELNLSSLELGDSALYFCASSGHFTETQYFGPGTRLLVL.

The J gene is TRBJ2-2, the V gene TRBV4-1, with a weak D call TRBD2 (5 bases). Per the germline V gene, CDR1 is MGHRA and CDR2 is YSYEKL. The CDR3 has 13 residues. V was cut by 1 base and J by 5 bases, with 5 bases left in between. The CDR3 region has the DNA TGCGCCAGCAGCCAAGTAGCGACCGGGGAGCTGTTTTTT. Protein sequence: CASSQVATGELFF.

About this clonotype itself: One base away lies a much larger clone, so this may be a sequencing read error. J is TRBJ2-3 and V is TRBV7-2; D is uncertain. Germline V gives CDR1 SGHTA, CDR2 FQGNSA. The ends were cut back, 3 bases at V and 2 bases at J, with 3 bases in the middle. The CDR3 extends over 12 amino acids. The CDR3: CASSLITDTQYF. In nucleotides, the CDR3 is TGTGCCAGCAGCTTGATCACAGATACGCAGTATTTT.

This clonotype was seen ten or more times. The chain has TRBV29-1 and TRBJ2-1; D is possibly TRBD1 (6 bases). The germline V gene encodes CDR1 SQVTM and CDR2 ANQGSEA. The CDR3 has 14 residues. V lost 5 bases to trimming and J lost 8 bases, with 19 bases between them. The CDR3 bases are TGCAGCGTTTACGACAGGTTAGCGACTCATGAGCAGTTCTTC. Amino acids: CSVYDRLATHEQFF.

The chain uses TRBV9 and TRBJ1-6, with 7 bases fitting TRBD1. J was trimmed by 7 bases and V by 4 bases; bases with no gene match: 5. CDR3 size: 14 residues. Germline loops: CDR1 SGDLS, CDR2 YYNGEE. DNA of the CDR3: TGTGCCAGCAGCCCACCGGACAGGAATTCACCCCTCCACTTT. Encoded protein: CASSPPDRNSPLHF.

This clonotype has more than one count but fewer than ten. The J gene is TRBJ2-1, the V gene TRBV27; no reliable D call. CDR1 is MNHEY and CDR2 is SMNVEV in the germline V gene (reference sequence). Trimming removed 6 bases at V and 4 bases at J, with 16 bases between. The CDR3 extends over 15 amino acids. CDR3: CASRKTPLQYNEQFF. Here the CDR3 DNA reads TGTGCCAGCAGAAAGACTCCCCTACAATACAATGAGCAGTTCTTC.

The sample holds many counts of this clonotype. This chain links TRBV4-3 with TRBJ2-1; D possibly uses TRBD1 or TRBD2 (6 bases each). Trimming stripped 1 base from V and 10 bases from J, with 14 bases between. CDR1 and CDR2 (germline): LGHNA, YSLEER. This CDR3 contains 14 residues. This chain's CDR3 is CASSQVSGAEEQFF. DNA of the CDR3: TGCGCCAGCAGCCAAGTATCGGGGGCCGAAGAGCAGTTCTTC.

This clonotype was observed a few times. The chain recombines TRBV27 with TRBJ2-7, with TRBD2 identical over 12 bases. The CDR3 consists of 15 residues. The junction had 5 bases not matched to a gene; V was cut back by 5 bases and J by 3 bases. Germline-derived CDR1 and CDR2 are MNHEY and SMNVEV (reference sequence). This CDR3 is CASSRTSGDFYEQYF. CDR3 coding DNA: TGTGCCAGCAGTCGGACTAGCGGGGACTTCTACGAGCAGTACTTC.

The rearrangement joins TRBV29-1 to TRBJ1-2, with a weak D call TRBD1 (5 bases). Trimming took 4 bases from V and 3 from J, leaving 15 bases between them. CDR1 and CDR2 (germline): SQVTM, ANQGSEA. CDR3 length: 14 residues. The chain's CDR3 is CSVVRYTGDYGYTF. The CDR3 nucleotides are TGCAGCGTTGTAAGATACACAGGAGACTATGGCTACACCTTC.

This clonotype has at least ten counts. The chain has TRBV5-1 and TRBJ2-2, with D tentatively TRBD2 (6 bases). The CDR3 has 12 residues. Germline V gene lookup returns CDR1 SGHRS and CDR2 YFSETQ. V shed 8 bases and J shed 6 bases, with 11 bases lying between them. The CDR3 loop is CASFGGPGELFF. For the CDR3, the DNA is TGCGCCAGTTTCGGGGGACCCGGGGAGCTGTTTTTT.

The chain links TRBV9 to TRBJ2-2; 8 positions match TRBD1. Unmatched junction bases numbered 5, after V lost 3 bases and J lost 4 bases. The germline V gene has CDR1 SGDLS and CDR2 YYNGEE. The CDR3 has 15 residues. CDR3: CASSARQGPTGELFF. The CDR3 coding sequence is TGTGCCAGCAGCGCCAGACAGGGGCCCACCGGGGAGCTGTTTTTT.

This clonotype showed up many times. Here the CDR3 DNA reads TGTGCCAGCAGCGTTGGGGGGGTCGCCTACGAGCAGTACTTC. Translating it yields CASSVGGVAYEQYF. The rearrangement uses TRBV9 and TRBJ2-7; 7 positions agree with TRBD2. V shed 2 bases, J shed 2 bases, and the junction held 4 bases outside the gene matches. The CDR3 is 14 residues long. Germline CDR1 reads SGDLS; CDR2 reads YYNGEE.

This clonotype was recorded at least ten times. The chain is built from TRBV9 and TRBJ1-2; D is ambiguous. V gave up 0 bases and J gave up 5 bases, with 11 bases separating them. Germline V gene sequence: CDR1 SGDLS, CDR2 YYNGEE. This CDR3 is 14 amino acids long. This chain's CDR3 is CASSVVKEGYGYTF. The CDR3 DNA sequence: TGTGCCAGCAGCGTAGTTAAGGAAGGGTATGGCTACACCTTC.